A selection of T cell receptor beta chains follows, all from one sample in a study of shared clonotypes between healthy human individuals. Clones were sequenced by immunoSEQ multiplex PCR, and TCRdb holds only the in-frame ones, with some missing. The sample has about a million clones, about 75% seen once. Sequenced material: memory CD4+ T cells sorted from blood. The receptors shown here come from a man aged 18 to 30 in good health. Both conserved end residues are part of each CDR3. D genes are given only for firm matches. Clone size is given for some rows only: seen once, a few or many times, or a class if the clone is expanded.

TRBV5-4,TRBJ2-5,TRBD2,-,TGTGCCAGCTACTATCTAGCGGGGGGACGAGAGACCCAGTACTTC,CASYYLAGGRETQYF
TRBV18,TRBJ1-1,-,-,TGTGCCAGCTCACCAATGGGACTTAACGTGGGGAACACTGAAGCTTTCTTT,CASSPMGLNVGNTEAFF
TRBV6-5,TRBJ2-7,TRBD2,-,TGTGCCAGCAGTTACTGGGGGACTAGGGACAATGAGCAGTACTTC,CASSYWGTRDNEQYF
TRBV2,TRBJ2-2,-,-,TGTGCCAGCAGTCTCATAGGGTACGGGGAGCTGTTTTTT,CASSLIGYGELFF
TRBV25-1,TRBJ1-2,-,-,TGTGCCAGCAGTGACAACACAGGGCATGGCTACACCTTC,CASSDNTGHGYTF
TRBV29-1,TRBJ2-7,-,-,TGCAGCGCTAGACTAGATGGGCGAACCGAGCAGTACTTC,CSARLDGRTEQYF
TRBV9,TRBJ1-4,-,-,TGTGCCAGCAGCGTAGGAACGTCAACTAATGAAAAACTGTTTTTT,CASSVGTSTNEKLFF
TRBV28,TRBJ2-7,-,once,TGTGCCAGCAGTTCCCCCAAGGGCGAGCAGTACTTC,CASSSPKGEQYF
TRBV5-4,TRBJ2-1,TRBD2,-,TGTGCCAGCAGCTTGGGGCAGGGGCCGGGAGGGTCGGAGCAGTTCTTC,CASSLGQGPGGSEQFF
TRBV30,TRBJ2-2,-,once,TGTGCCTGGAGTAGGATAGATCCGAACACCGGGGAGCTGTTTTTT,CAWSRIDPNTGELFF
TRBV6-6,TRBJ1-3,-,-,TGTGCCAGCATCATGGACAGATCTGGAAACACCATATATTTT,CASIMDRSGNTIYF
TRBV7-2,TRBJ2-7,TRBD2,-,TGTGCCAGCAGCTTAGCGATAGTGACTAGCGGGAGTTACGAGCAGTACTTC,CASSLAIVTSGSYEQYF
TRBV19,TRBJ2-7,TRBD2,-,TGTGCCAGTAGTAGACTAGCGGGAGGTACCTACGAGCAGTACTTC,CASSRLAGGTYEQYF
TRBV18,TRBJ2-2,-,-,TGTGCCAGCTCATATCAGGCCGGGACGAGCACCGGGGAGCTGTTTTTT,CASSYQAGTSTGELFF
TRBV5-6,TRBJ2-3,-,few,TGTGCCAGCAGCTTGGTGGAGGACTTCATCGGGGATACGCAGTATTTT,CASSLVEDFIGDTQYF
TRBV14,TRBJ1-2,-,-,TGTGCCAGCAGCCAAGTACAGTCCTATGGCTACACCTTC,CASSQVQSYGYTF
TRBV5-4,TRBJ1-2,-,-,TGTGCCAGCAGCTTGACAGCTAGCTATGGCTACACCTTC,CASSLTASYGYTF
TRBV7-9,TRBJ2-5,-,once,TGTGCCAGCAGCCCGCTGACAGGACCCAACCGAGAGACCCAGTACTTC,CASSPLTGPNRETQYF
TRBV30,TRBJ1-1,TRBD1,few,TGTGCCTGGAGTGGCGGACAGGCAGAACGGGCTTTCTTT,CAWSGGQAERAFF